These 8 T cell receptor beta chains share one sample of origin, sequenced in a study of identical twins. One entry per CDR3 protein, called by TCRdb with MiXCR from the 5' RACE reads. The table has roughly 1.6 million distinct CDR3 sequences, 25% to 35% seen once. The source material was cord blood. These receptors originate from a newborn girl in good health.

This clonotype turned up a few times. The chain joins TRBV12-3 or TRBV12-4 to TRBJ1-1, with D possibly TRBD1 on 5 matching bases. V was shortened by 0 bases and J by 1 base, with 15 bases between the two germline ends. The CDR3 extends over 17 amino acids. CDR3 coding DNA: TGTGCCAGCAGTTTAGCGAGGAGGACATCACCGAACACTGAAGCTTTCTTT. It translates to CASSLARRTSPNTEAFF.

The chain carries TRBV6-1 and TRBJ1-2, with D perhaps TRBD1 (5 bases). CDR1 and CDR2 (germline): MNHNS, SASEGT. The CDR3 is made up of 13 amino acids. Trimming shortened V by 1 base and J by 8 bases, and 11 bases separated the two germline ends. CDR3 region: CASSEVSGEGYTF. CDR3 in DNA: TGTGCCAGCAGTGAAGTGTCGGGGGAGGGCTACACCTTC.

The rearrangement joins TRBV5-1 to TRBJ2-5; the D gene is possibly TRBD2 (6 bases). CDR1 and CDR2 (germline): SGHRS, YFSETQ. Trimming left V 1 base short and J 3 bases short, with 13 bases between. The CDR3 length is 15 residues. CDR3 region: CASSLLAVTEETQYF. The CDR3 nucleotides are TGCGCCAGCAGCTTGTTAGCGGTGACAGAAGAGACCCAGTACTTC.

The chain combines TRBV7-9 with TRBJ2-2; maybe TRBD2 (6 bases). Per germline, CDR1 SEHNR and CDR2 FQNEAQ (reference sequence). V was cut by 7 bases and J by 3 bases, with 15 bases left in between. This CDR3 comprises 15 residues. The CDR3: CASTTSRGYTGELFF. The DNA for the CDR3 is TGTGCCAGCACCACGTCGCGGGGATACACCGGGGAGCTGTTTTTT.

The table lists this clonotype with a count of one. V is TRBV11-2 and J is TRBJ2-7, with TRBD2 identical over 9 bases. J was trimmed by 5 bases and V by 6 bases; bases with no gene match: 14. This CDR3 contains 16 residues. The V gene's germline CDR1 is SGHAT and CDR2 FQNNGV. In DNA, the CDR3 is TGTGCCAGCAGACCTACCGCGGGGGGGCCTTCAAACGAGCAGTACTTC. It specifies CASRPTAGGPSNEQYF.

This clonotype has a single count. The chain recombines TRBV2 with TRBJ2-5; D uncertain. Germline V gives CDR1 SNHLY, CDR2 FYNNEI. The germline V and J ends were trimmed by 2 bases and 11 bases, with 18 bases remaining between them. The CDR3 extends over 14 amino acids. Here the CDR3 DNA reads TGTGCCAGCAGTGAACCAAGAAAGGACCACCAGCAGTACTTC. Translated: CASSEPRKDHQQYF. The whole variable domain, filled in from reference TRBV2 and TRBJ2-5, reads EPEVTQTPSHQVTQMGQEVILRCVPISNHLYFYWYRQILGQKVEFLVSFYNNEISEKSEIFDDQFSVERPDGSNFTLKIRSTKLEDSAMYFCASSEPRKDHQQYFGPGTRLLVL.

This clonotype occurred a few times. The chain is built from TRBV4-2 and TRBJ2-1; TRBD2 matches 11 bases. With 0 bases clipped from V and 2 bases from J, the junction kept 6 bases outside the gene matches. The CDR3 runs to 18 residues. The V gene's germline CDR1 is LGHNA and CDR2 YNFKEQ. The CDR3 DNA follows: TGTGCCAGCAGCCAAGAAGGCCTAGCGGGAGGTGCCTACAATGAGCAGTTCTTC. Amino acids: CASSQEGLAGGAYNEQFF.

V usage is TRBV5-6 and J usage is TRBJ2-3; D is unclear. V lost 0 bases to trimming and J lost 6 bases, with 20 bases between them. The CDR3 contains 17 residues. The germline V gene encodes CDR1 SGHDT and CDR2 YYEEEE. The chain's CDR3 is CASSLGYRAALGDTQYF. CDR3 DNA sequence: TGTGCCAGCAGCTTGGGCTATAGGGCAGCCCTCGGCGATACGCAGTATTTT.